The source of this TCR beta chain is a study of blood T cell repertoires in COVID-19. Study-wide background: The study drew acute and convalescent COVID-19 samples from the United States, Italy and Spain. From T cells, B-cell-depleted T cells, or PBMCs came the material, which was cDNA or gDNA.

As originally analysed: Reference gene primer amplification gave nucleated cell count estimates. The repertoire was sequenced with immunoSEQ multiplex PCR; TCRdb's copy has only in-frame clones and lacks some. V, J and clone size are those of that table, while D and trimming were read from the DNA. This table holds approximately 350,000 clones, more than 70% found once. V was clipped by 0 bases and J by 3 bases; unmatched bases: 5. Germline values: CDR1 KGHSH, CDR2 LQKENI. This CDR3 is 16 amino acids long. The chain joins TRBV18 to TRBJ1-2; TRBD1 agrees at 9 bases. The receptor was isolated from a man between 25 and 39 years old with active or convalescent COVID-19. What was sequenced was peripheral blood. CDR3 in DNA: TGTGCCAGCTCACCACCGACGACAGGGGGAGACTATGGCTACACCTTC. It yields the protein CASSPPTTGGDYGYTF.